This record concerns one T cell receptor beta chain sequence. The data are from a study of cytomegalovirus exposure and HLA in healthy donors. 13 Jbeta primers and 60 Vbeta primers were used for the PCR. Sequencing was performed with immunoSEQ multiplex PCR; in TCRdb, only in-frame clones are kept and a portion is missing. The table shows tens of thousands of clones, with approximately 71% occurring only once. The CDR3 length is 13 residues. The germline V gene has CDR1 LGHNT and CDR2 FRNRAP. Trimming cost V 2 bases and J 7 bases, with 9 bases left between them. The sequence came from a man aged 50-60 years in good health and CMV-seronegative. The chain has TRBV12-5 and TRBJ1-5, with unresolved D. The sequenced sample was PBMCs. Here the CDR3 DNA reads TGTGCTAGTGGTTTGACTCGCGGGCAGCCCCAGCATTTT. Residues: CASGLTRGQPQHF.